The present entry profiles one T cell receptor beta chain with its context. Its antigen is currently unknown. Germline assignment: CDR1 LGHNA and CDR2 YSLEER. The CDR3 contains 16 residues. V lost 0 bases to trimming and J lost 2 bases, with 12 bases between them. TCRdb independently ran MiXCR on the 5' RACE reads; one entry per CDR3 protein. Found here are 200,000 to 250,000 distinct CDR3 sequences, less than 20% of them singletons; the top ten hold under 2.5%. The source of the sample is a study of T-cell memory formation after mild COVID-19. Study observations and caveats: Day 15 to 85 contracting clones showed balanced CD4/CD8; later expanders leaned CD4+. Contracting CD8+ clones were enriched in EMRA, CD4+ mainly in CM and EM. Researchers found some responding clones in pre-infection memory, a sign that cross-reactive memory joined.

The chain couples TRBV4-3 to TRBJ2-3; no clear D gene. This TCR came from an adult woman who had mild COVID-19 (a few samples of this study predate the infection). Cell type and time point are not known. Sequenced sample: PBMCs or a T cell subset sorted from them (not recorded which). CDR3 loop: CASSQDEKRVTDTQYF. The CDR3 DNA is TGCGCCAGCAGCCAAGATGAGAAGCGAGTCACAGATACGCAGTATTTT.